This entry lists 22 T cell receptor beta chains sequenced from one sample in a study of blood T cell repertoires in COVID-19. TCRdb's table, derived via immunoSEQ multiplex PCR, lists solely in-frame clones and lacks some. The table has roughly 250,000 clones, more than 70% seen once. Sequenced material: peripheral blood. The receptors stem from a middle-aged woman who had recovered from COVID-19.

This clone was found once. The chain couples TRBV29-1 to TRBJ1-5; 7 bases agree with TRBD1. This CDR3 region has 13 residues. Trimming cost V 2 bases and J 6 bases; bases outside gene matches: 4. The germline gives CDR1 SQVTM, CDR2 ANQGSEA. CDR3 in DNA: TGCAGCGTTGAATTAGGGGGCGGTCAGCCCCAGCATTTT. It specifies CSVELGGGQPQHF.

The CDR3 bases are TGTGCCAGCAGACGACTCCATTCGTCGTTTGAGCAGTTCTTC. It is translated as CASRRLHSSFEQFF. The rearrangement links TRBV27 to TRBJ2-1; D uncertain. Germline assignment: CDR1 MNHEY and CDR2 SMNVEV (reference sequence). Trimming took 6 bases from V and 9 from J, leaving 18 bases between them. The CDR3 is made up of 14 amino acids.

This clone occurred once. The chain combines TRBV5-6 with TRBJ1-3; the D gene is possibly TRBD1 (5 bases). Germline CDR1 SGHDT, CDR2 YYEEEE. Trimming left V 1 base short and J 0 bases short, with 8 bases between. The CDR3 sequence is 15 residues long. CDR3 sequence (DNA): TGTGCCAGCAGCTTGCGGGGGTACTCTGGAAACACCATATATTTT. It is translated as CASSLRGYSGNTIYF.

J is TRBJ2-6 and V is TRBV10-3; the D gene is possibly TRBD2 (6 bases). CDR3 size: 15 residues. V lost 4 bases and J lost 2, with 9 bases in between. The germline V gene has CDR1 ENHRY and CDR2 SYGVKD. In DNA, the CDR3 is TGTGCCATCAGTGTAGGAGGGGCTGGGGCCAACGTCCTGACTTTC. The encoded protein is CAISVGGAGANVLTF.

As DNA, the CDR3 is TGTGCCAGCAGCCAGCACTCATCTGGAAACACCATATATTTT. Protein product: CASSQHSSGNTIYF. The chain recombines TRBV16 with TRBJ1-3; D unresolved. CDR1 and CDR2 (germline): KGHSY, FQNENV. The CDR3 totals 14 residues. V lost 3 bases, J lost 1 base, and 7 bases lay in between. Using reference TRBV16 and TRBJ1-3 for the parts outside the CDR3, the full variable domain is GEEVAQTPKHLVRGEGQKAKLYCAPIKGHSYVFWYQQVLKNEFKFLISFQNENVFDETGMPKERFSAKCLPNSPCSLEIQATKLEDSAVYFCASSQHSSGNTIYFGEGSWLTVV.

J is TRBJ2-1 and V is TRBV19, with 11 bases identical to TRBD1. Per germline, CDR1 LNHDA and CDR2 SQIVND (reference sequence). Germline trimming cut 4 bases from V and 4 bases from J; bases unmatched to any gene: 6. The CDR3 length is 16 residues. The CDR3 bases are TGTGCCAGTAGTACCGGGACAGGGGGGGGGTACAATGAGCAGTTCTTC. This codes for CASSTGTGGGYNEQFF.

The CDR3 nucleotides are TGTGCCTGGAGTAACGGACTAGGTGGTGAGCAGTTCTTC. Translated, it gives CAWSNGLGGEQFF. The chain uses TRBV30 and TRBJ2-1, with 7 bases aligning to TRBD2. Germline V gene lookup returns CDR1 GTSNPN and CDR2 SVGIG (reference sequence). CDR3 length: 13 amino acids. V lost 2 bases and J lost 9; bases outside the gene matches: 7.

The chain carries TRBV5-1 and TRBJ1-5; D might be TRBD1 (5 bases). The germline V gene encodes CDR1 SGHRS and CDR2 YFSETQ. V gave up 0 bases and J gave up 1 base, with 8 bases separating them. CDR3 length: 15 amino acids. In DNA form, the CDR3 reads TGCGCCAGCAGCTTGGCGCCAGGGAGCAATCAGCCCCAGCATTTT. Protein sequence: CASSLAPGSNQPQHF.

V and J are TRBV28 and TRBJ1-6, with 11 bases identical to TRBD1. Germline V gene lookup returns CDR1 MDHEN and CDR2 SYDVKM. The J segment lost 6 bases and the V segment lost 6 bases, leaving 7 bases of the junction unmatched. This CDR3 contains 16 residues. CDR3 bases: TGTGCCAGCAGGTATACCGGGACAGGGGGTAATTCACCCCTCCACTTT. Residues: CASRYTGTGGNSPLHF. The full variable domain, completed using reference TRBV28 and TRBJ1-6, is DVKVTQSSRYLVKRTGEKVFLECVQDMDHENMFWYRQDPGLGLRLIYFSYDVKMKEKGDIPEGYSVSREKKERFSLILESASTNQTSMYLCASRYTGTGGNSPLHFGNGTRLTVT.

This chain joins TRBV11-3 and TRBJ2-3; a weak D match, TRBD1 (6 bases). This CDR3 comprises 15 residues. CDR1 is SGHNT and CDR2 is YENEEA in the germline V gene. The V and J ends lost 4 bases and 1 base respectively, with 12 bases between them. The CDR3 DNA reads TGTGCCAGCAGCTGGGACACCCGTCGCACAGATACGCAGTATTTT. The encoded protein is CASSWDTRRTDTQYF.

The V call is TRBV5-1, the J call TRBJ2-5, with a possible D match to TRBD2 (6 bases). The CDR3 sequence is 14 residues long. Trimming removed 4 bases at V and 4 bases at J, with 14 bases between. Germline V lookup: CDR1 SGHRS, CDR2 YFSETQ. The CDR3 DNA reads as TGCGCCAGCAGCATGACAGTGGGGGGAGAGACCCAGTACTTC. Its protein is CASSMTVGGETQYF.

This clone was seen once. The chain uses TRBV6-1 and TRBJ2-3; maybe TRBD2 (7 bases). CDR1 and CDR2 (germline): MNHNS, SASEGT. This CDR3 is built from 15 residues. With 2 bases removed from V and 1 base from J, the gap between germline ends came to 10 bases. The CDR3 here is CASSEFGGRTDTQYF. CDR3 bases: TGTGCCAGCAGTGAATTCGGGGGGCGCACAGATACGCAGTATTTT.

The gene calls are TRBV10-3 and TRBJ1-5; 8 positions match TRBD1. Germline V gene data show CDR1 as ENHRY and CDR2 as SYGVKD. V shed 3 bases and J 6 bases; nucleotides not matched to a gene: 10. This CDR3 comprises 16 residues. The CDR3 sequence is CAISDGGSGGGQPQHF. The CDR3 DNA follows: TGTGCCATCAGTGACGGAGGCTCAGGGGGCGGTCAGCCCCAGCATTTT.

The gene calls are TRBV30 and TRBJ2-5; D uncertain. The CDR3 totals 11 residues. The V gene lost 7 bases and the J gene lost 2 bases, with 8 bases spanning the gap. Germline CDR1 reads GTSNPN; CDR2 reads SVGIG (reference sequence). The CDR3 here is CASRSQETQYF. Written as DNA, the CDR3 is TGTGCCTCTCGCAGTCAAGAGACCCAGTACTTC.

The chain is built from TRBV9 and TRBJ1-4, with D possibly being TRBD1 (5 bases). The V gene's germline CDR1 is SGDLS and CDR2 YYNGEE. CDR3 length: 14 amino acids. V gave up 4 bases and J gave up 6 bases, with 13 bases separating them. In DNA form, the CDR3 reads TGTGCCAGCAGCCGAGGGGAGCGGGATGAAAAACTGTTTTTT. Protein sequence: CASSRGERDEKLFF.

The rearrangement joins TRBV20-1 to TRBJ1-2; D is ambiguous. Trimming pared 4 bases from V and 6 bases from J, leaving 6 bases between. The germline V gene encodes CDR1 DFQATT and CDR2 SNEGSKA (reference sequence). This CDR3 region has 10 residues. CDR3 protein: CSANKDGYTF. The CDR3 DNA follows: TGCAGTGCTAACAAAGATGGCTACACCTTC.

With regard to this clone: Germline and junction disagree at one end, which may indicate a read error. This chain joins TRBV14 and TRBJ1-1, with D maybe TRBD1 (5 bases). The CDR3 covers 13 residues. Germline CDR1 SGHDN, CDR2 FVKESK. CDR3: CARSQVGGGEAFF. CDR3 bases: TGTGCCCGCAGCCAAGTGGGGGGGGGTGAGGCTTTCTTT.

The J gene is TRBJ2-7, the V gene TRBV19, with 8 bases that match TRBD2. Trimming at V came to 5 bases and at J to 6 bases, leaving 9 bases not matched to a gene. There are 14 residues in the CDR3. The germline gives CDR1 LNHDA, CDR2 SQIVND (reference sequence). The CDR3 region is CASSSSGTRSEQYF. The CDR3 nucleotides read TGTGCCAGTAGTTCCTCCGGGACTAGAAGCGAGCAGTACTTC.

V gene TRBV4-1 combines with J gene TRBJ2-5, with D possibly TRBD1 on 5 matching bases. V lost 1 base and J 2 bases, leaving 11 bases between the germline ends. The germline gives CDR1 MGHRA, CDR2 YSYEKL. This CDR3 spans 15 amino acids. CDR3 region: CASSQGYRRQETQYF. The CDR3 DNA reads TGCGCCAGCAGCCAAGGTTACAGGCGACAAGAGACCCAGTACTTC.

This clone was recorded a few times. The rearrangement joins TRBV7-2 to TRBJ1-5; the D is unclear. The length of the CDR3 is 17 residues. CDR1 is SGHTA and CDR2 is FQGNSA in the germline V gene. The V and J ends lost 1 base and 1 base respectively, with 14 bases between them. CDR3 region: CASSLDGLAGSNQPQHF. The CDR3 bases are TGTGCCAGCAGCTTAGATGGTCTGGCGGGGAGCAATCAGCCCCAGCATTTT. Based on the CDR3 plus reference TRBV7-2 and TRBJ1-5, the full variable domain is GAGVSQSPSNKVTEKGKDVELRCDPISGHTALYWYRQSLGQGLEFLIYFQGNSAPDKSGLPSDRFSAERTGGSVSTLTIQRTQQEDSAVYLCASSLDGLAGSNQPQHFGDGTRLSIL.

This clone was detected a few times. The V call is TRBV30, the J call TRBJ1-2; 7 bases are a match to TRBD1. The length of the CDR3 is 13 residues. Germline V CDR1 and CDR2: GTSNPN, SVGIG (reference sequence). V lost 5 bases and J lost 8; bases outside the gene matches: 11. Written as DNA, the CDR3 is TGTGCCTGGCGCGACAGGGCCCTAGCCGGCTACACCTTC. Residues: CAWRDRALAGYTF.

The chain joins TRBV6-2 or TRBV6-3 to TRBJ1-5; 9 bases align to TRBD1. The CDR3 covers 16 residues. V shed 2 bases, J shed 6 bases, and the junction held 8 bases outside the gene matches. Germline V lookup: CDR1 MNHEY, CDR2 SVGEGT. CDR3 region: CASSYVGQGRGQPQHF. The CDR3, as DNA: TGTGCCAGCAGTTACGTGGGACAGGGTAGGGGTCAGCCCCAGCATTTT.